This T cell receptor beta chain was sequenced in a study of CD8 T cells in ankylosing spondylitis. TCRdb processed the 5' RACE reads anew with MiXCR; each CDR3 protein has one entry. This sample has around 160,000 distinct CDR3 sequences, with approximately 10% found just once. Germline CDR1 and CDR2: LGHNA and YSLEER. The CDR3 is 16 amino acids. V was cut by 0 bases and J by 5 bases, with 13 bases left in between. The table lists this clonotype with many counts. What was sequenced was blood, either unsorted or a sorted T cell fraction (not recorded which). The chain employs TRBV4-3 and TRBJ2-2; D may be TRBD2 (5 bases). The source of this sequence is a male donor with ankylosing spondylitis or in good health (not recorded which). The CDR3 bases are TGCGCCAGCAGCCAAGATTTTAAGAGGGTTACCGGGGAGCTGTTTTTT. Residues: CASSQDFKRVTGELFF.